What follows are 7 T cell receptor beta chains derived from one specimen sequenced in a study of T cells after yellow fever vaccination. TCRdb reprocessed the 5' RACE reads via MiXCR and lists one record per CDR3 protein. The repertoire holds roughly 400,000 distinct CDR3 sequences, with around 19% as singletons. Here the sequenced sample was PBMCs, taken before the yellow fever booster vaccination. These receptors were taken from a man between 18 and 29 years old who received the YFV17D yellow fever vaccine.

V usage is TRBV29-1 and J usage is TRBJ2-1, with D perhaps TRBD1 (6 bases). Germline CDR1 reads SQVTM; CDR2 reads ANQGSEA. The CDR3 runs 14 residues. Trimming cost V 3 bases and J 4 bases, with 13 bases left between them. The CDR3 DNA follows: TGCAGCGTTGACTGGCAGGGGCTATACAATGAGCAGTTCTTC. This codes for CSVDWQGLYNEQFF.

This clonotype has just a few counts. The chain uses TRBV3-1 and TRBJ1-2; the D is unclear. The ends were cut back, 4 bases at V and 0 bases at J, with 9 bases in the middle. This CDR3 has 14 amino acids. CDR1 LGHDT and CDR2 YNNKEL come from the germline V gene (reference sequence). This CDR3 reads CASSRWTSNYGYTF. The DNA for the CDR3 is TGTGCCAGCAGCCGATGGACTTCTAACTATGGCTACACCTTC.

In regard to this clonotype: Being one base from a much bigger clone, this may be a read error. V is TRBV6-5 and J is TRBJ2-1; 8 nucleotides line up with TRBD2. Germline V CDR1 and CDR2: MNHEY, SVGAGI. V shed 6 bases and J 4 bases; nucleotides not matched to a gene: 14. This CDR3 has 17 residues. CDR3 loop: CASSDGSSGEKYNEQFF. In DNA, the CDR3 is TGTGCCAGCAGCGATGGGAGTAGCGGGGAGAAGTACAATGAGCAGTTCTTC.

This clonotype turned up a few times. The chain is built from TRBV7-9 and TRBJ2-7; a possible D gene is TRBD2 (6 bases). The V end lost 4 bases, the J end lost 2 bases, and 18 bases lay between the germline ends. Germline lookup yields CDR1 SEHNR and CDR2 FQNEAQ (reference sequence). The CDR3 has 16 amino acids. The CDR3 DNA reads TGTGCCAGCAGCTCCGCCGGGACTTCGAGGGCCTACGAGCAGTACTTC. Translated, it gives CASSSAGTSRAYEQYF.

V is TRBV5-1 and J is TRBJ2-7; the D gene is possibly TRBD1 (6 bases). Germline V gene data show CDR1 as SGHRS and CDR2 as YFSETQ. CDR3 size: 15 residues. V was shortened by 4 bases and J by 2 bases, with 16 bases between the two germline ends. The CDR3 nucleotides read TGCGCCAGCAGCGTCCAAGGACAGTCGACCTACGAGCAGTACTTC. As protein: CASSVQGQSTYEQYF.

This clonotype was observed a few times. The chain carries TRBV6-6 and TRBJ2-1; 9 bases are shared with TRBD1. Germline loops: CDR1 MNHNY, CDR2 SVGAGI (reference sequence). The CDR3 contains 17 residues. The V gene end was trimmed by 0 bases and the J gene end by 6 bases; junction bases not matched to a gene: 9. CDR3 sequence reads: CASSYSIEDRGINEQFF. CDR3 coding DNA: TGTGCCAGCAGTTACTCGATTGAAGACAGGGGGATCAATGAGCAGTTCTTC.

The rearrangement uses TRBV25-1 and TRBJ1-1; 7 bases are a match to TRBD1. CDR1 is MGHDK and CDR2 is SYGVNS in the germline V gene. The V and J ends lost 4 bases and 5 bases, in that order; junction bases with no gene match: 4. This CDR3 region has 13 residues. CDR3 DNA: TGTGCCAGCAGTGGACAGGGTCTGACTGAAGCTTTCTTT. Protein product: CASSGQGLTEAFF.